The entry that follows covers one T cell receptor beta chain sequence. This clone appeared a few times. Its antigen has not been determined. The record has no base qualities; no much larger clone is one base away. Trimmed from V: 6 bases; trimmed from J: 8 bases; junction bases lacking a gene match: 3. The germline V gene provides CDR1 SNHLY and CDR2 FYNNEI. The CDR3 has 13 amino acids, counting the end cysteine and phenylalanine. Only the CDR3 portion is preserved as DNA: 39 bases, with reading frame beginning at the first base. Enrolling through a virtual design, the prospective study's participants ranged in age from roughly 18 to 90 years and lived across roughly 23 United States geographic areas. In the prospective study, participants were assigned to cohorts based on the clinical history participants reported in a screening survey and a study questionnaire. Recovered participants in ImmuneRACE Cohort 3 were defined as having two consecutive negative NP/OP PCR tests, clearance from a healthcare professional, or resolution of symptoms. Mobile phlebotomists in the prospective study collected whole blood, serum and a nasopharyngeal or oropharyngeal swab from every participant. Prospective study participants could optionally give additional blood draws and questionnaires over a roughly two-month period. Blood samples from the prospective study were shipped frozen or at room temperature prior to DNA extraction.

The record originates from a study of blood T cell repertoires in COVID-19 (dated by TCRdb to the early 2020s). Some background on the complete study: Samples covering the acute and convalescent phases of COVID-19 were provided by collaborators in the United States, Italy and Spain. Where available, HLA class I and class II types were obtained from metadata supplied by the sample provider rather than from assay-based typing. The samples were drawn from the first 160 participants of the ongoing ImmuneRACE study and from 1,254 subjects provided by 6 global collaborators. The dataset comprised deeply sampled blood TCRbeta repertoires from subjects exposed to, actively infected with, or recovered from COVID-19. The material from the prospective study consisted of cDNA or gDNA derived from T cells, B-cell-depleted T cells, or PBMCs. The repertoires were made available in a free public database intended to serve as a resource for research on the immune response to SARS-CoV-2. A de-identified subject ID, COVID-19 status, age in years and sex were almost always included in the sample metadata.

TCRbeta CDR3 regions were amplified from genomic DNA using the immunoSEQ Assay, a bias-controlled multiplex PCR. Processing in the source paper ran as follows. The number of nucleated cells in each sample was estimated by amplification of reference gene primers within the assay. To quantify the absolute abundance of each unique TCRbeta CDR3 rearrangement, sequence reads were collapsed and filtered. For each sample, productive Simpson clonality was calculated as the square root of Simpson's diversity index over productive rearrangements. TCRdb obtained this table from immuneACCESS and retained in-frame rearrangements with V and J assigned. These tables miss some clones; where compared with another copy, unresolved V genes account for less than half of the shortfall, and the remainder is unexplained. Clone size and the V and J calls come from that table; the DNA yielded D and trimming. In this sample the table shows roughly 400,000 clones, roughly 89% of which occur a single time. The ten top clones hold 1.5% to 2% of the sample.

The paper's findings and limits, for the study overall: The amount of clinical and demographic metadata varied by source and participant and was provided uncurated.

Input material: PBMCs or T cells enriched from blood (not recorded which). This receptor was obtained from a woman in her 30s who had recovered from COVID-19. The V and J genes are TRBV2 and TRBJ2-1; the central 11 bases match TRBD2. The DNA sequence is given as TGTGCCAGCAGGACTAGCGGGACCGATGAGCAGTTCTTC. It specifies CASRTSGTDEQFF.